A selection of T cell receptor beta chains follows, all from one sample in a study of blood T cell repertoires in COVID-19. TCRdb's copy holds only in-frame clones and misses some; the assay was immunoSEQ multiplex PCR. This table holds roughly 240,000 clones, around 83% found once. Sequenced input: peripheral blood. The receptors originated from a man aged 35-49 years who had recovered from COVID-19. CDR3s include the opening cysteine and the closing phenylalanine or tryptophan. Fields, in order: CDR3 DNA, CDR3 protein, V gene, J gene, D gene, clone size. A D gene is named only where the DNA matches it firmly. Only part of the rows carry a size: once, few, many, or a class if the clone is expanded.

TGTGCCAGCAGCTTGATCCGGGACAGGGGGGATGAGCAGTTCTTC,CASSLIRDRGDEQFF,TRBV5-4,TRBJ2-1,TRBD1,NA
TGTGCCAGCAGCTTAGGTACTAGCGGGGGGGCAGATACGCAGTATTTT,CASSLGTSGGADTQYF,TRBV7-2,TRBJ2-3,TRBD2,NA
TGTGCCAGCAGCTTATACCCTCGTCGGGGGGCAACTGGCGGTACGCAGTATTTT,CASSLYPRRGATGGTQYF,TRBV7-8,TRBJ2-3,NA,NA
TGCGCCAGCGGACCCTTAGGGGTCGGGACCGGGGAGCTGTTTTTT,CASGPLGVGTGELFF,TRBV5-1,TRBJ2-2,NA,NA
TGTGCCAGCAGTTATGGGTTGACTACCTACAATGAGCAGTTCTTC,CASSYGLTTYNEQFF,TRBV6-5,TRBJ2-1,NA,NA
TGTGCCAGCAGACCCGGGACAGGGGGCGTCTACACCTTC,CASRPGTGGVYTF,TRBV6-6,TRBJ1-2,TRBD1,NA
TGTGCCACCAGCAGAGACAGGGGTTCGGGCACTGAAGCTTTCTTT,CATSRDRGSGTEAFF,TRBV15,TRBJ1-1,NA,NA
TGCGCCAGCAGTCAAGGGACTGGTCAGCCCCAGCATTTT,CASSQGTGQPQHF,TRBV10-1,TRBJ1-5,NA,NA
TGTGCCAGTAGTAGCAAGGGTTATAGAGGGACAGGGGCCAACGTCCTGACTTTC,CASSSKGYRGTGANVLTF,TRBV19,TRBJ2-6,NA,once
TGTGCCTGGAGTGTACTATCAGACAGTGAAGCTTTCTTT,CAWSVLSDSEAFF,TRBV30,TRBJ1-1,NA,once
TGTGCCAGCAGCTCCCAGGGGGTTCCTGAAGCTTTCTTT,CASSSQGVPEAFF,TRBV5-6,TRBJ1-1,TRBD1,NA
TGCGCCAGCAGCCGTCCCTCAGGGGCTAGAGAGACCCAGTACTTC,CASSRPSGARETQYF,TRBV5-1,TRBJ2-5,NA,NA
TGCACCAGCAGCCAAGGACGCCAGGGTGGGAAAACTGAAGCTTTCTTT,CTSSQGRQGGKTEAFF,TRBV1,TRBJ1-1,NA,NA
TGTGCCAGCAGTTACTCGCAGGGGAAGCAGTACTTC,CASSYSQGKQYF,TRBV6-5,TRBJ2-7,NA,NA
TGTGCCAGCAGTTTTTCACAGCTCAATGAGCAGTTCTTC,CASSFSQLNEQFF,TRBV12-3/TRBV12-4,TRBJ2-1,NA,NA
TGTGCCAGCAGCCCGCCTGGGACAGGGGCCACCGGGGAGCTGTTTTTT,CASSPPGTGATGELFF,TRBV7-2,TRBJ2-2,TRBD1,NA
TGTGCCAGCTCACCACCGGGGCGGAACACTGAAGCTTTCTTT,CASSPPGRNTEAFF,TRBV18,TRBJ1-1,NA,NA
TGTGCCAGCAGGCCGGGACAGGGGGGAACCTTCACAGATACGCAGTATTTT,CASRPGQGGTFTDTQYF,TRBV7-9,TRBJ2-3,TRBD1,NA
TGTGCCAGTACGACAGGGGGCACAACCTACAATGAGCAGTTCTTC,CASTTGGTTYNEQFF,TRBV5-4,TRBJ2-1,TRBD1,once
TGTGCCAGCACCCCCCGAGGGGGCGAAACCGGGGAGCTGTTTTTT,CASTPRGGETGELFF,TRBV5-4,TRBJ2-2,TRBD1,NA
TGCGCCAGCAGCTTGGAGGGGGCGCAGGGCTACACCTTC,CASSLEGAQGYTF,TRBV5-1,TRBJ1-2,TRBD1,NA
TGCGCCAGCAGCACGGCGGGACTAGGCTACGAGCAGTACTTC,CASSTAGLGYEQYF,TRBV5-1,TRBJ2-7,TRBD2,few
TGTGCCAGCAGCCAGTGGGGGAGGGAGCAGTACTTC,CASSQWGREQYF,TRBV3-1/TRBV3-2,TRBJ2-7,NA,few
TGTGCCAGCAGCTTAACTATAGGGGGCACTGAAGCTTTCTTT,CASSLTIGGTEAFF,TRBV7-2,TRBJ1-1,NA,NA
TGTGCCTGGAGGCCGCGGGGGAGCACTGAAGCTTTCTTT,CAWRPRGSTEAFF,TRBV30,TRBJ1-1,NA,NA
TGTGCCAGCAGCTTGGGTCCCACCCCCCGAGGAGCTTTCTTT,CASSLGPTPRGAFF,TRBV5-6,TRBJ1-1,NA,NA
TGTGCTAGTGGGCCTTCCGGCGGGGCCTACGAGCAGTACTTC,CASGPSGGAYEQYF,TRBV12-5,TRBJ2-7,NA,NA
TGTGCCAGCAGGGGAGCGGGAGGCCTCTCCTACAATGAGCAGTTCTTC,CASRGAGGLSYNEQFF,TRBV27,TRBJ2-1,TRBD2,NA
TGTGCCAGCAGCTTGTTCCAGGGCCAGCTGATGAACACTGAAGCTTTCTTT,CASSLFQGQLMNTEAFF,TRBV5-6,TRBJ1-1,NA,NA
TGTGCCAGCAGTACAGGACAGGGGAATCAGCCCCAGCATTTT,CASSTGQGNQPQHF,TRBV6-6,TRBJ1-5,TRBD1,NA
TGTGCCAGCAGCTCGCGAGCAGGCCGAAACACCATATATTTT,CASSSRAGRNTIYF,TRBV11-2,TRBJ1-3,NA,NA
TGCGCCAGCAGCCTGGACAGTAACTATGGCTACACCTTC,CASSLDSNYGYTF,TRBV5-1,TRBJ1-2,NA,NA
TGCAGCACCCGCAGACTAGCGGGGTACCAAGAGACCCAGTACTTC,CSTRRLAGYQETQYF,TRBV29-1,TRBJ2-5,TRBD2,NA